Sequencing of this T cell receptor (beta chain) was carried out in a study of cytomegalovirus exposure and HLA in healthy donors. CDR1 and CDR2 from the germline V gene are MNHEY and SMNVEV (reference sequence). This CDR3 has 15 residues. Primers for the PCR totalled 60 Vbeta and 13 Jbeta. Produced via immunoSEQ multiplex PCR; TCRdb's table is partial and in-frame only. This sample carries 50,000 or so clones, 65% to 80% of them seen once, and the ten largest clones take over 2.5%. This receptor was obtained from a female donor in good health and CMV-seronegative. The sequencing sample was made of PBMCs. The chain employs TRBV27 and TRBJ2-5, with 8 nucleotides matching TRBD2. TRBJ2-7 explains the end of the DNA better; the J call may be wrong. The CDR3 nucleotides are TGTGCCAGCAGTTCTCTAGGACTAGCCTCCTACGAGCAGTACTTC. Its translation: CASSSLGLASYEQYF.